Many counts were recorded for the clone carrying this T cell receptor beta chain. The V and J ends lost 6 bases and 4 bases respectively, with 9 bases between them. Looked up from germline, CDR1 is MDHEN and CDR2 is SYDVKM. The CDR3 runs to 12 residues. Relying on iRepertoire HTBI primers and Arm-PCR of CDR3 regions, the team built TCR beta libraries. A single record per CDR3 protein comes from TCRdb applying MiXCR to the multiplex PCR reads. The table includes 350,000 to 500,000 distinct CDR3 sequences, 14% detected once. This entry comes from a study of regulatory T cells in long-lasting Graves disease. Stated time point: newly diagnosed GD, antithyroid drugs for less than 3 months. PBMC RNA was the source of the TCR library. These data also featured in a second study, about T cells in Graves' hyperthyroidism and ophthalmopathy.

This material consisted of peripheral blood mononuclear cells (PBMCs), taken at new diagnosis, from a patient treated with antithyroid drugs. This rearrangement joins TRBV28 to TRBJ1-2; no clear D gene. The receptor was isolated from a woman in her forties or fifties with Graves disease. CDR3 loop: CASRALGYGYTF. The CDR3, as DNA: TGTGCCAGCAGGGCCTTAGGCTATGGCTACACCTTC.